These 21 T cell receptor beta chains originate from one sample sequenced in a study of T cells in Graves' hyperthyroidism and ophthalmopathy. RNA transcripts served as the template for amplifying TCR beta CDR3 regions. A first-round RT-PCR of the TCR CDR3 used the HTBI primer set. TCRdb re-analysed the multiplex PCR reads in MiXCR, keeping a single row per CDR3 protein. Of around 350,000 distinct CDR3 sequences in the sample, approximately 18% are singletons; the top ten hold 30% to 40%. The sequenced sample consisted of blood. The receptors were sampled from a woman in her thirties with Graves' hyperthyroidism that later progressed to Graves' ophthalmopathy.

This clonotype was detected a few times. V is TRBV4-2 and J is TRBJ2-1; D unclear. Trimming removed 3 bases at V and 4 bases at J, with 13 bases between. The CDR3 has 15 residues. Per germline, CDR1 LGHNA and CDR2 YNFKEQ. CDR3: CASSHDSTPYNEQFF. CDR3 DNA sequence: TGTGCCAGCAGCCACGACTCTACCCCTTACAATGAGCAGTTCTTC.

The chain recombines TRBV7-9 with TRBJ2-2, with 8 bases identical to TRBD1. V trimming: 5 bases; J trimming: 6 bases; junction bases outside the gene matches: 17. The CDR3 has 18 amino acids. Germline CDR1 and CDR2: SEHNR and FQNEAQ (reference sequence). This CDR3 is CASSPGQGQPPRAGELFF. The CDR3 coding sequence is TGTGCCAGCAGCCCCGGACAGGGACAGCCCCCCAGGGCCGGGGAGCTGTTTTTT. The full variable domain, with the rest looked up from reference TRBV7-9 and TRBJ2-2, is DTGVSQNPRHKITKRGQNVTFRCDPISEHNRLYWYRQTLGQGPEFLTYFQNEAQLEKSRLLSDRFSAERPKGSFSTLEIQRTEQGDSAMYLCASSPGQGQPPRAGELFFGEGSRLTVL.

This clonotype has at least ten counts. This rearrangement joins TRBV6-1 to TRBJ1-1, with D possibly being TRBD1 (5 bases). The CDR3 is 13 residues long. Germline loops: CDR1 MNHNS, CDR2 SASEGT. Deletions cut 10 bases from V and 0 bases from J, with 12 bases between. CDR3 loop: CATRDEMNTEAFF. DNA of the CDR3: TGTGCCACCCGGGACGAAATGAACACTGAAGCTTTCTTT.

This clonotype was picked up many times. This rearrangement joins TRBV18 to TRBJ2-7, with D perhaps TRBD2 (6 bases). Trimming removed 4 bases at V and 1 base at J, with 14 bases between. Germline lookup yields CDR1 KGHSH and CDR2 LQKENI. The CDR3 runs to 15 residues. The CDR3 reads CASSLETSKSYEQYF. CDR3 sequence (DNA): TGTGCCAGCTCACTTGAGACTAGTAAGTCCTACGAGCAGTACTTC.

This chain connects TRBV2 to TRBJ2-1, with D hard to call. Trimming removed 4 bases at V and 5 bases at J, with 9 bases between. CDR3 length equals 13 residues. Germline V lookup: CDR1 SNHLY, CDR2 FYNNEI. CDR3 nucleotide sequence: TGTGCCAGCAGTGTAAAATTAAACAATGAGCAGTTCTTC. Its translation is CASSVKLNNEQFF.

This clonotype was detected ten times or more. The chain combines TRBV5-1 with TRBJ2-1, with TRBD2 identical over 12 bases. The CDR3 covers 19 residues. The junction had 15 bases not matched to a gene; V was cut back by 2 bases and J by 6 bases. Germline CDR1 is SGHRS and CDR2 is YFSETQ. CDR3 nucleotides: TGCGCCAGCAGCTTAGGTCTAGCGGGAGGGACCGTGGGATTCAATGAGCAGTTCTTC. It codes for CASSLGLAGGTVGFNEQFF.

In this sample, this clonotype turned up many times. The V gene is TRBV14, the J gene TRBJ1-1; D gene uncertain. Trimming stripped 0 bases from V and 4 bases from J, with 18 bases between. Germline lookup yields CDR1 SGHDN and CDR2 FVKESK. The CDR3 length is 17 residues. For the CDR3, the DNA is TGTGCCAGCAGCCAAGAGGACTTTGAGAGGGTAGGCACTGAAGCTTTCTTT. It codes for CASSQEDFERVGTEAFF.

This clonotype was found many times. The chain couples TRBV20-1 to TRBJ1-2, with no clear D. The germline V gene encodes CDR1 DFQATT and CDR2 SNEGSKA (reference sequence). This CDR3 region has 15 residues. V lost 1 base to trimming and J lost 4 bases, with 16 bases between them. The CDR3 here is CSARGISRGLYGYTF. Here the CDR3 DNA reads TGCAGTGCTAGAGGTATTAGCAGAGGCCTCTATGGCTACACCTTC.

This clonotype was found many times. CDR3 sequence reads: CASSRGQGSYGYTF. The CDR3 nucleotides are TGTGCCAGCAGCCGGGGACAGGGCAGCTATGGCTACACCTTC. V gene TRBV3-1 combines with J gene TRBJ1-2, with 9 bases that match TRBD1. This CDR3 has 14 residues. Germline CDR1 LGHDT, CDR2 YNNKEL (reference sequence). V trimming: 4 bases; J trimming: 4 bases; junction bases outside the gene matches: 4.

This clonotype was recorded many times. The CDR3 protein is CASSLLRGGNTGELFF. CDR3 in DNA: TGTGCCAGCAGCTTATTACGAGGGGGGAACACCGGGGAGCTGTTTTTT. The chain carries TRBV11-2 and TRBJ2-2; TRBD1 is a possible D gene (6 bases). The ends were cut back, 2 bases at V and 1 base at J, with 11 bases in the middle. The CDR3 sequence is 16 residues long. Germline V gene lookup returns CDR1 SGHAT and CDR2 FQNNGV.

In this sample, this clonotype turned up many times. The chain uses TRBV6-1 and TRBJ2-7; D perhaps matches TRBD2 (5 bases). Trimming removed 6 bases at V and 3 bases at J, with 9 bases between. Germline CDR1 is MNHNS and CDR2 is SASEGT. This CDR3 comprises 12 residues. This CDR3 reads CASRTTNYEQYF. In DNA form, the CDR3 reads TGTGCCAGCAGGACTACTAACTACGAGCAGTACTTC.

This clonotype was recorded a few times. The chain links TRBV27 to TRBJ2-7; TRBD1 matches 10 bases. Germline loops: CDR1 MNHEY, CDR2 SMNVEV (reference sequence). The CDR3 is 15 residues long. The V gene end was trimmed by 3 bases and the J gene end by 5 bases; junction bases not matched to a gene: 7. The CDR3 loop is CASSFLRDRGHEQYF. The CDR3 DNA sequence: TGTGCCAGCAGTTTTCTTAGGGACAGGGGCCACGAGCAGTACTTC.

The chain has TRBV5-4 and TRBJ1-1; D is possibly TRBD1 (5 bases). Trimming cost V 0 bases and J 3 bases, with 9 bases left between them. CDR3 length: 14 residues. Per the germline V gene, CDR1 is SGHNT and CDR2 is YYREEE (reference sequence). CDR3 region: CASSLAGRDTEAFF. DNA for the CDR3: TGTGCCAGCAGCTTGGCGGGCAGGGACACTGAAGCTTTCTTT.

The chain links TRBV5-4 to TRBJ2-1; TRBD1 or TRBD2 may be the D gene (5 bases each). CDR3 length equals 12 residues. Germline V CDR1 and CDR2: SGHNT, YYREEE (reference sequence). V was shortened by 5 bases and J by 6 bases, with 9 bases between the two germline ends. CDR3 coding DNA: TGTGCCAGCAGGGGACCTCGCAATGAGCAGTTCTTC. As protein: CASRGPRNEQFF.

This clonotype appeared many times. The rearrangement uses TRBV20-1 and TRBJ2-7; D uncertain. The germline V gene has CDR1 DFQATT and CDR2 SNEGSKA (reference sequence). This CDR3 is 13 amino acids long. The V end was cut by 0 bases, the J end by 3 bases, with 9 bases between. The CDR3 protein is CSARDRQLYEQYF. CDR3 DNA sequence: TGCAGTGCTAGAGACCGTCAACTCTACGAGCAGTACTTC.

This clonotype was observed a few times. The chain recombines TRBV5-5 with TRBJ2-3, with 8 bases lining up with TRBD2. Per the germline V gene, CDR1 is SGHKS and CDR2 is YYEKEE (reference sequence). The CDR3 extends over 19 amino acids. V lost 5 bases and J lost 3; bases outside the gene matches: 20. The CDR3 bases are TGTGCCAGCAGTAGAGGATCCAGCGGGGGTATGCTAGGTACAGATACGCAGTATTTT. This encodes CASSRGSSGGMLGTDTQYF.

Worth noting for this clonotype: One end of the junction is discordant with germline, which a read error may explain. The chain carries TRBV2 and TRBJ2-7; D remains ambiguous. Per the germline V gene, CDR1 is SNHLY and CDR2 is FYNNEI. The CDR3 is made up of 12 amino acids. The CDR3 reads CVSSVDTYEQYF. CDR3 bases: TGTGTCAGCAGTGTCGATACGTACGAGCAGTACTTC.

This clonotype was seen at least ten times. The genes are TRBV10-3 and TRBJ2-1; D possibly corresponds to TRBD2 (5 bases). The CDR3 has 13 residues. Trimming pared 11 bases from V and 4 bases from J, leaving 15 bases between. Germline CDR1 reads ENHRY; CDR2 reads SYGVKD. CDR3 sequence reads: CAALAVGYNEQFF. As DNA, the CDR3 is TGTGCCGCCCTAGCAGTGGGTTACAATGAGCAGTTCTTC.

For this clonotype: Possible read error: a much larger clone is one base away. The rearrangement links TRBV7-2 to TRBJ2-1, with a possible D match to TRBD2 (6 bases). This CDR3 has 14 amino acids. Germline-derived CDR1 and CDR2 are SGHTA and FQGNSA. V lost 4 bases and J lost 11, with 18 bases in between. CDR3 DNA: TGTGCCAGCAGCTCCCCCGTCCCGGGAGATAAGCAGTTCTTC. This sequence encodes CASSSPVPGDKQFF.

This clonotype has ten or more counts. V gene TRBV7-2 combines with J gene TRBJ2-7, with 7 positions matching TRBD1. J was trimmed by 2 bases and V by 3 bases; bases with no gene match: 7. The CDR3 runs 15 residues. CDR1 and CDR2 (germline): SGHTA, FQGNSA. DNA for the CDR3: TGTGCCAGCAGCTTTACGGCAGGGGGACCCTACGAGCAGTACTTC. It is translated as CASSFTAGGPYEQYF.

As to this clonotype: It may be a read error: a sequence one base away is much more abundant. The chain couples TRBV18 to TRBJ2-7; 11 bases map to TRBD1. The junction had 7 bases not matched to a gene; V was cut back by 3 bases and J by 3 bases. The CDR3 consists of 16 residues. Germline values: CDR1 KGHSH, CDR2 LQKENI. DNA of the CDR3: TGTGCCAGCTCACCCAAAGGGGACAGGGGGAGCTACGAGCAGTACTTC. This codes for CASSPKGDRGSYEQYF.